These 28 T cell receptor beta chains were sequenced from one sample in a study of blood T cell repertoires in COVID-19 (TCRdb year 2020). Receptor amplification or capture employed the immunoSEQ multiplex PCR assay. TCRdb re-hosts the immuneACCESS table, in-frame sequences only. Its copies lack some clones; in the studies checked, an unresolved V gene accounts for under half of them, and the cause for the rest is not known. The sample table contains around 270,000 clones; only one count was recorded for about 85% of them. The top ten clonotypes cover 0.87% of the sample. Sequenced input: peripheral blood. The receptors were sampled from a human donor with COVID-19, enrolled during active disease. The donor label of this sample is uncertain.

This clone was seen just once. The identical CDR3 is also encoded by other nucleotide sequences in the sample. The chain recombines TRBV30 with TRBJ1-2; 10 bases are a match to TRBD1. Germline CDR1 GTSNPN, CDR2 SVGIG (reference sequence). With V trimmed by 2 bases and J by 2 bases, 2 bases remained unmatched. CDR3 size: 14 residues. In DNA form, the CDR3 reads TGTGCCTGGAGTCCGGACAGGGGGAACTATGGCTACACCTTC. Encoded protein: CAWSPDRGNYGYTF.

As to this clone: Other nucleotide sequences in the sample specify the same CDR3. This chain uses TRBV30 with TRBJ1-3, with 9 bases aligning to TRBD1. The V gene's germline CDR1 is GTSNPN and CDR2 SVGIG (reference sequence). The CDR3 consists of 15 residues. Trimming cost V 4 bases and J 10 bases; bases outside gene matches: 14. This CDR3 reads CAWTPGTGIINTIYF. In DNA form, the CDR3 reads TGTGCCTGGACTCCGGGGACAGGGATTATAAATACCATATATTTT.

This clone was observed a single time. The V gene is TRBV11-2, the J gene TRBJ1-3; a weak D match, TRBD1 (5 bases). The germline CDR1 and CDR2 sequences are SGHAT and FQNNGV. The CDR3 length is 15 residues. V lost 1 base and J 2 bases, leaving 9 bases between the germline ends. CDR3 amino acids: CASSLGWGAGNTIYF. The CDR3 region has the DNA TGTGCCAGCAGCTTAGGTTGGGGGGCTGGAAACACCATATATTTT.

This chain connects TRBV20-1 to TRBJ2-1; 10 positions match TRBD2. V lost 3 bases, J lost 2 bases, and 7 bases stayed unmatched. The CDR3 has 16 amino acids. CDR1 and CDR2 from the germline V gene are DFQATT and SNEGSKA (reference sequence). This CDR3 is CSASPLAGVTYNEQFF. As DNA, the CDR3 is TGCAGTGCTAGTCCCCTAGCGGGAGTGACCTACAATGAGCAGTTCTTC.

This clone was counted between two and nine times. The rearrangement links TRBV20-1 to TRBJ1-5; tentative D call: TRBD1 (5 bases). Trimming stripped 3 bases from V and 5 bases from J, with 23 bases between. CDR1 is DFQATT and CDR2 is SNEGSKA in the germline V gene (reference sequence). CDR3 length: 17 amino acids. The CDR3 nucleotides are TGCAGTGCTAGTGGTGTTGGGTGGGAGGGGTTTGATCAGCCCCAGCATTTT. Its translation is CSASGVGWEGFDQPQHF.

The chain links TRBV19 to TRBJ2-1, with TRBD1 matching 10 bases. This CDR3 comprises 15 residues. V trimming: 6 bases; J trimming: 2 bases; junction bases outside the gene matches: 4. CDR1 and CDR2 from the germline V gene are LNHDA and SQIVND (reference sequence). This CDR3 reads CASSSGQGAYNEQFF. The CDR3 nucleotides read TGTGCCAGTAGCTCTGGACAGGGGGCCTACAATGAGCAGTTCTTC.

V gene TRBV27 combines with J gene TRBJ2-7, with 8 bases lining up with TRBD2. The germline V gene encodes CDR1 MNHEY and CDR2 SMNVEV (reference sequence). The CDR3 extends over 14 amino acids. Losses at the gene ends were 1 base for V and 6 bases for J; bases not matched to a gene: 5. CDR3 in amino acids: CASSLWGLEGEQYF. As DNA, the CDR3 is TGTGCCAGCAGTTTATGGGGACTAGAGGGCGAGCAGTACTTC.

This clone was observed a handful of times. V is TRBV18 and J is TRBJ1-6, with D perhaps TRBD1 (5 bases). Germline lookup yields CDR1 KGHSH and CDR2 LQKENI. The V end was cut by 5 bases, the J end by 8 bases, with 13 bases between. The CDR3 has 14 residues. CDR3 nucleotide sequence: TGTGCCAGCTCAACTTTTGTCAGGGATTCACCCCTCCACTTT. Its translation: CASSTFVRDSPLHF.

Worth noting for this clone: It is likely a read error: a sequence one base away is far more abundant. V and J are TRBV5-6 and TRBJ2-7, with 9 bases lining up with TRBD2. The length of the CDR3 is 16 residues. V was pared by 1 base and J by 0 bases, with 5 bases of the junction left unmatched. The germline V gene encodes CDR1 SGHDT and CDR2 YYEEEE. CDR3 DNA sequence: TGTGCCAGCAGCTTGCCCGGGCGGGGGGGCTCCTACGAGCAGTACTTC. Residues: CASSLPGRGGSYEQYF.

The V gene is TRBV19, the J gene TRBJ1-1; 8 bases agree with TRBD1. The ends lost 0 bases at V and 0 bases at J; junction bases unmatched: 6. Germline lookup yields CDR1 LNHDA and CDR2 SQIVND (reference sequence). The CDR3 loop spans 17 amino acids. The CDR3, as DNA: TGTGCCAGTAGTATAGATCAAAGGACAGGGATGAACACTGAAGCTTTCTTT. Amino acid sequence: CASSIDQRTGMNTEAFF. Variable domain in full (rest from reference TRBV19 and TRBJ1-1): DGGITQSPKYLFRKEGQNVTLSCEQNLNHDAMYWYRQDPGQGLRLIYYSQIVNDFQKGDIAEGYSVSREKKESFPLTVTSAQKNPTAFYLCASSIDQRTGMNTEAFFGQGTRLTVV.

The gene calls are TRBV28 and TRBJ2-7; 8 bases align to TRBD1. J lost 7 bases, V lost 5 bases, and 7 bases had no gene match. The CDR3 contains 13 residues. CDR1 is MDHEN and CDR2 is SYDVKM in the germline V gene. CDR3: CASSTQGAREQYF. CDR3 nucleotide sequence: TGTGCCAGCAGTACCCAGGGGGCGAGGGAGCAGTACTTC. Complete variable domain (other parts from reference TRBV28 and TRBJ2-7): DVKVTQSSRYLVKRTGEKVFLECVQDMDHENMFWYRQDPGLGLRLIYFSYDVKMKEKGDIPEGYSVSREKKERFSLILESASTNQTSMYLCASSTQGAREQYFGPGTRLTVT.

The chain is built from TRBV5-6 and TRBJ1-4, with D unclear. V was cut by 0 bases and J by 6 bases, with 9 bases left in between. Germline values: CDR1 SGHDT, CDR2 YYEEEE. The CDR3 length is 14 residues. Here the CDR3 reads CASSLDVQDEKLFF. The DNA of the CDR3 is TGTGCCAGCAGCTTGGACGTCCAGGATGAAAAACTGTTTTTT.

The rearrangement links TRBV20-1 to TRBJ2-1, with TRBD2 as a possible D gene (6 bases). Germline V gives CDR1 DFQATT, CDR2 SNEGSKA (reference sequence). This CDR3 has 11 residues. V gave up 5 bases and J gave up 6 bases, with 8 bases separating them. CDR3 residues: CSARLGNEQFF. The CDR3 nucleotides read TGCAGTGCTCGACTAGGCAATGAGCAGTTCTTC.

The chain is built from TRBV5-4 and TRBJ2-7; 9 nucleotides agree with TRBD2. This CDR3 has 15 residues. In germline, CDR1 is SGHNT, CDR2 YYREEE (reference sequence). With 2 bases clipped from V and 6 bases from J, the junction kept 9 bases outside the gene matches. CDR3 region: CASSFLISGRGEQYF. DNA for the CDR3: TGTGCCAGCAGCTTTCTCATTAGCGGGAGAGGCGAGCAGTACTTC. Full variable domain (remainder filled in from reference TRBV5-4 and TRBJ2-7): ETGVTQSPTHLIKTRGQQVTLRCSSQSGHNTVSWYQQALGQGPQFIFQYYREEENGRGNFPPRFSGLQFPNYSSELNVNALELDDSALYLCASSFLISGRGEQYFGPGTRLTVT.

The DNA for the CDR3 is TGTGCCAGCAGCTTGGCCGGAGCAGAGACCCAGTACTTC. Translation gives CASSLAGAETQYF. The V call is TRBV5-6, the J call TRBJ2-5, with no clear D. Per the germline V gene, CDR1 is SGHDT and CDR2 is YYEEEE. Trimming took 0 bases from V and 4 from J, leaving 7 bases between them. This CDR3 is 13 amino acids long.

The chain combines TRBV9 with TRBJ2-5, with D perhaps TRBD1 (5 bases). The germline V gene encodes CDR1 SGDLS and CDR2 YYNGEE. This CDR3 region has 15 residues. V dropped 0 bases and J dropped 5 bases, with 14 bases sitting between them. In DNA, the CDR3 is TGTGCCAGCAGCGTAGATCCAGGGTTTAGGGAGACCCAGTACTTC. It encodes CASSVDPGFRETQYF. Filled out from reference TRBV9 and TRBJ2-5, the complete variable domain reads DSGVTQTPKHLITATGQRVTLRCSPRSGDLSVYWYQQSLDQGLQFLIQYYNGEERAKGNILERFSAQQFPDLHSELNLSSLELGDSALYFCASSVDPGFRETQYFGPGTRLLVL.

The chain has TRBV30 and TRBJ1-2, with 7 bases matching TRBD1. Looked up from germline, CDR1 is GTSNPN and CDR2 is SVGIG (reference sequence). The CDR3 extends over 12 amino acids. The V and J ends lost 2 bases and 4 bases, in that order; junction bases with no gene match: 1. CDR3 DNA: TGTGCCTGGAGTTCAGGGGGCTATGGCTACACCTTC. It specifies CAWSSGGYGYTF.

V and J are TRBV4-3 and TRBJ2-2; no firm D call. Germline-derived CDR1 and CDR2 are LGHNA and YSLEER. The V end was cut by 0 bases, the J end by 1 base, with 12 bases between. The CDR3 is made up of 17 amino acids. The CDR3 reads CASSQDIGSGNTGELFF. CDR3 coding DNA: TGCGCCAGCAGCCAAGATATCGGGTCGGGGAACACCGGGGAGCTGTTTTTT.

In this sample, this clone turned up once. The gene calls are TRBV27 and TRBJ1-3; D perhaps matches TRBD1 (6 bases). The CDR3 is 15 amino acids. The V gene's germline CDR1 is MNHEY and CDR2 SMNVEV (reference sequence). V lost 5 bases and J 2 bases, leaving 13 bases between the germline ends. CDR3 coding DNA: TGTGCCAGCAGTACCTCAGGGGCTCCTGGAAACACCATATATTTT. This sequence encodes CASSTSGAPGNTIYF.

The V and J genes are TRBV7-9 and TRBJ2-1, with a possible D match to TRBD1 (5 bases). From germline, CDR1 is SEHNR and CDR2 FQNEAQ (reference sequence). The CDR3 consists of 12 residues. The V end lost 1 base, the J end lost 8 bases, and 6 bases lay between the germline ends. The CDR3 DNA reads TGTGCCAGCAGCTTAGTAGGGGATGAGCAGTTCTTC. Translating it yields CASSLVGDEQFF.

The chain combines TRBV6-2 or TRBV6-3 with TRBJ2-2, with 8 positions matching TRBD1. Germline V gene lookup returns CDR1 MNHEY and CDR2 SVGEGT. Germline trimming cut 6 bases from V and 2 bases from J; bases unmatched to any gene: 5. CDR3 length: 15 residues. The CDR3 region is CASSRTGPNTGELFF. CDR3 in DNA: TGTGCCAGCAGCCGGACAGGGCCCAACACCGGGGAGCTGTTTTTT.

This chain links TRBV2 with TRBJ2-7; a weak D match, TRBD2 (6 bases). Deletions cut 2 bases from V and 4 bases from J, with 15 bases between. The V gene's germline CDR1 is SNHLY and CDR2 FYNNEI. The CDR3 has 15 residues. Written as DNA, the CDR3 is TGTGCCAGCAGTGAAAGCCGGGGGACTTTTTACGAGCAGTACTTC. Encoded protein: CASSESRGTFYEQYF.

The V gene is TRBV5-8, the J gene TRBJ1-1; 9 bases match TRBD1. Germline V gene sequence: CDR1 SGHTS, CDR2 YDEGEE. The CDR3 is made up of 16 amino acids. With V trimmed by 3 bases and J by 0 bases, 6 bases remained unmatched. The CDR3 spells CASSWGQGLMNTEAFF. CDR3 nucleotide sequence: TGTGCCAGCAGCTGGGGACAGGGCCTTATGAACACTGAAGCTTTCTTT.

The rearrangement uses TRBV13 and TRBJ2-1; D is uncertain. The CDR3 spans 12 residues. V lost 5 bases, J lost 4 bases, and 6 bases lay in between. Germline CDR1 is PRHDT and CDR2 is FYEKMQ (reference sequence). The CDR3 region is CASSRLYNEQFF. For the CDR3, the DNA is TGTGCCAGCAGCAGACTTTACAATGAGCAGTTCTTC.

The V and J genes are TRBV7-2 and TRBJ1-2; the match to TRBD1 covers 8 bases. The CDR3 length is 14 residues. The V segment lost 7 bases and the J segment 5 bases; nucleotides outside the gene matches: 9. Germline V gives CDR1 SGHTA, CDR2 FQGNSA. The CDR3 is CASNGGRGPYGYTF. CDR3 bases: TGTGCCAGCAACGGAGGCAGGGGGCCTTATGGCTACACCTTC.

The chain uses TRBV2 and TRBJ1-3; D is ambiguous. CDR3 length: 16 residues. Deletions cut 5 bases from V and 0 bases from J, with 14 bases between. CDR1 is SNHLY and CDR2 is FYNNEI in the germline V gene. The CDR3 DNA reads as TGTGCCAGCAGTACCACGGGTACCCGCTCTGGAAACACCATATATTTT. Its translation: CASSTTGTRSGNTIYF.

The chain combines TRBV7-2 with TRBJ2-7; weak D call: TRBD2 (6 bases). This CDR3 has 15 residues. Germline lookup yields CDR1 SGHTA and CDR2 FQGNSA. Between the trimmed V and J ends, which lost 0 bases and 4 bases, there was a span of 13 bases. CDR3 DNA: TGTGCCAGCAGCTTAGCGGGATACGGGGGATACGAGCAGTACTTC. Translation gives CASSLAGYGGYEQYF.

The V gene is TRBV11-3, the J gene TRBJ2-7, with D possibly TRBD1 on 7 matching bases. The germline V gene encodes CDR1 SGHNT and CDR2 YENEEA. The CDR3 is made up of 15 amino acids. The V gene lost 5 bases and the J gene lost 0 bases, with 14 bases spanning the gap. The CDR3 here is CASSPGGPRSYEQYF. The CDR3 nucleotides read TGTGCCAGCAGCCCAGGGGGGCCCCGCTCCTACGAGCAGTACTTC. Drawing the rest from reference TRBV11-3 and TRBJ2-7, the complete variable domain is EAGVVQSPRYKIIEKKQPVAFWCNPISGHNTLYWYLQNLGQGPELLIRYENEEAVDDSQLPKDRFSAERLKGVDSTLKIQPAELGDSAVYLCASSPGGPRSYEQYFGPGTRLTVT.